This T cell receptor (beta chain) was identified during a study of T cells in Graves' hyperthyroidism and ophthalmopathy (dated by TCRdb to between 2018 and 2021). Some background on the complete study: Peripheral blood was sampled at the time of initial diagnosis, prior to any treatment. According to the paper, TCR Vbeta CDR3 sequencing was carried out on some 130 peripheral blood samples, which came from about 45 ophthalmopathy, some 73 hyperthyroidism and roughly 17 progressor patients. Following sampling, methimazole starting at 30 mg daily was given to hyperthyroidism patients, and high-dose intravenous methylprednisolone was given to ophthalmopathy patients. TCR V-J signatures able to tell the groups apart were searched for in a discovery cohort of 100 patients, of whom more than 40 had Graves' ophthalmopathy and about 60 had stable Graves' hyperthyroidism. For training and testing, the roughly 93 patients in the discovery cohort were randomly divided in a 7:3 ratio. The study also compared thyroid tissue and blood T-cell repertoires from about six Graves' hyperthyroidism patients. An independent validation cohort of under 20 hyperthyroidism patients and 17 patients who later progressed to ophthalmopathy tested prospective prediction of ophthalmopathy. Study-wide conclusions, independent of this receptor: No statistical method was used to set the sample size in advance, and investigators knew the group allocation. In validation, progression to ophthalmopathy was predicted by the model with approximately 67% sensitivity and roughly 76% specificity, a median of roughly six months before onset. Most expanded thyroid clonotypes (frequency above 0.001) were also detected in blood, suggesting blood repertoires may reflect thyroid immune responses. In cross-validation, a model built on a 13 V-J signature told ophthalmopathy apart from stable hyperthyroidism with 85% to 90% sensitivity and approximately 81% specificity, and in testing the same model reached 80%/75%.

This clonotype has a count of ten or more. What antigen it recognizes has not been identified. No per-base quality is available; no much larger clone lies one base away. Ophthalmopathy patients had moderately to severely active disease, Clinical Activity Score of at least 3, NOSPECS grade of at least 4, and duration under 3 months. The study excluded patients with uncontrolled infections, other autoimmune diseases, pregnancy or lactation. Diagnoses were established on the basis of clinical symptoms, serum thyroxine and TRAb, thyroid ultrasound, and orbital computed tomography. PBMCs were separated from approximately 9.9 ml of fresh peripheral blood using Ficoll-Paque density gradient centrifugation. Total RNA was extracted using Trizol reagent, and RNA quality was assessed on an Agilent 2100 Bioanalyzer. CDR1 and CDR2 (MNHEY, SVGAGI) derive from the germline V gene. V sheds 0 bases and J sheds 0 bases, leaving 14 bases between their ends. From its cysteine to its phenylalanine, the CDR3 spans 17 amino acids. Only CDR3 DNA remains: 51 bases, in frame from the first base.

Amplification of TCR beta CDR3 regions was carried out from RNA transcripts. The TCR CDR3 was subjected to a first round of RT-PCR using the HTBI primer set and the Qiagen OneStep RT-PCR kit. A second multiplex PCR round built the libraries, followed by size selection and purification. Libraries were sequenced paired-end with 100 bp reads on an Illumina HiSeq2000. On the study's bioinformatics: SOAPnuke was used to process the raw data, throwing out any read that contained adapters or uncalled bases, had a mean Phred below 15, or lacked an exact constant-primer or identifier match. High-quality paired reads were merged using COPE v1.2.5, and each unique nucleotide sequence was defined as a clonotype. MiTCR v1.1 was used to align clonotypes to the IMGT TRBV, TRBD and TRBJ reference segments. The analysis was restricted to V-J combinations with a frequency above 0.0001, which together covered just over 98% of the repertoires. A TCS score was defined as the ratio of F50 (clonal expansion) to E x V (chaos), with BLOSUM62-based TCRdist applied between CDR3 peptides within each V-J. Welch's t-statistics and random forest reduced around 510 V-J features to around 14, which were used in a naive Bayes classifier (R e1071). The public reads were reanalyzed by TCRdb: fastp trimming at Q25, MiXCR alignment, in-frame beta chains only. Each record represents a unique CDR3 protein, reported with the most common genes and DNA among its rows. TCRdb, not the original authors, processed these V and J calls. This sample gives hundreds of thousands of distinct CDR3 sequences in total; approximately 15% of them show up just once. The ten biggest clones cover approximately 12% of the sample.

Sample: blood. This TCR was recovered from a woman in her forties or fifties with Graves' ophthalmopathy. The chain is encoded by TRBV6-5 joined to TRBJ1-1; perhaps TRBD1 is the D gene, with 5 bases matching. The DNA sequence is as follows: TGTGCCAGCAGTTACTCGGGGCAGGGCCCCATGAACACTGAAGCTTTCTTT. Its coded protein is CASSYSGQGPMNTEAFF.